The clone carrying this T cell receptor (beta chain) came up a few times. Its antigen is not known. An end of the junction does not agree with germline; a read error may underlie this. Germline V gene sequence: CDR1 SSHAT, CDR2 FNYEAQ (reference sequence). There are 16 residues in the CDR3. In each case, RNA was isolated and then reverse transcribed into cDNA as the sequencing template. The protocol was immunoSEQ multiplex PCR, while the TCRdb copy is restricted to in-frame clones and leaves out a portion. The sample has hundreds of thousands of clones; approximately 60% are singletons. Documented treatment: oral pan-JAK inhibitor, 5-10 mg twice daily. Collection of lesional scalp punch biopsies and peripheral blood was performed in alopecia areata patients. The record originates from a study of CD8+ T cells in alopecia areata. Study in general: Treatment with tofacitinib (6 to 18 months) was followed by 6 months off drug. Study-wide points: Higher clonality was seen in lesional scalp than in normal scalp, especially in alopecia totalis/universalis. Both scalp clonality and the expanded CD8+ clones among the top 100 showed a significant decrease with tofacitinib.

The TCR sequence derives from a human donor with alopecia areata. Sequences were derived from CD4+ T cells sorted from blood, sampled around week 53, from a patient treated with tofacitinib. The V call is TRBV7-7, the J call TRBJ2-5, with 14 bases matching TRBD2. CDR3 protein: CASSPQGLAGEETQYF. CDR3 bases: TGTGCTAGCAGCCCCCAGGGACTAGCGGGAGAAGAGACCCAGTACTTC.